This record covers a single TCR beta chain. No antigen is known for it. Method: immunoSEQ multiplex PCR; TCRdb's copy keeps in-frame clones and lacks some. The repertoire holds fewer than 25,000 clones, about nine tenths seen once, with 3.5% to 4% in the top ten. Time point here: recipient sample about 28 days before transplant, after cytoreduction. Samples: about 28 days before transplant, then days 30, 100 and 180 after. The sample originates from a study of T cell clonotyping in hematopoietic cell transplantation. At the level of the study: Recipient samples before transplant were obtained post-cytoreduction.

This CDR3 spans 13 amino acids. The germline V gene has CDR1 WNHNN and CDR2 SYGVQD (reference sequence). Trimming pared 6 bases from V and 1 base from J, leaving 9 bases between. Findings and limits, study-wide: Few recipient clonotypes overlapped donors; over 95% were de novo at given depth. Recipient TCR diversity dropped after transplant; expanded clonotypes rose from day 30 to 180.

The starting material was peripheral blood mononuclear cells, obtained before stem cell transplant. The genes are TRBV10-1 and TRBJ1-1, with a tentative D call TRBD1 (5 bases). The receptor was isolated from a man younger than 35 with biphenotypic leukemia. Some clones in this sample may be carry-over from other donors' samples. CDR3 coding DNA: TGCGCCAGCAGGTCCGACAGGAACACTGAAGCTTTCTTT. It yields the protein CASRSDRNTEAFF.